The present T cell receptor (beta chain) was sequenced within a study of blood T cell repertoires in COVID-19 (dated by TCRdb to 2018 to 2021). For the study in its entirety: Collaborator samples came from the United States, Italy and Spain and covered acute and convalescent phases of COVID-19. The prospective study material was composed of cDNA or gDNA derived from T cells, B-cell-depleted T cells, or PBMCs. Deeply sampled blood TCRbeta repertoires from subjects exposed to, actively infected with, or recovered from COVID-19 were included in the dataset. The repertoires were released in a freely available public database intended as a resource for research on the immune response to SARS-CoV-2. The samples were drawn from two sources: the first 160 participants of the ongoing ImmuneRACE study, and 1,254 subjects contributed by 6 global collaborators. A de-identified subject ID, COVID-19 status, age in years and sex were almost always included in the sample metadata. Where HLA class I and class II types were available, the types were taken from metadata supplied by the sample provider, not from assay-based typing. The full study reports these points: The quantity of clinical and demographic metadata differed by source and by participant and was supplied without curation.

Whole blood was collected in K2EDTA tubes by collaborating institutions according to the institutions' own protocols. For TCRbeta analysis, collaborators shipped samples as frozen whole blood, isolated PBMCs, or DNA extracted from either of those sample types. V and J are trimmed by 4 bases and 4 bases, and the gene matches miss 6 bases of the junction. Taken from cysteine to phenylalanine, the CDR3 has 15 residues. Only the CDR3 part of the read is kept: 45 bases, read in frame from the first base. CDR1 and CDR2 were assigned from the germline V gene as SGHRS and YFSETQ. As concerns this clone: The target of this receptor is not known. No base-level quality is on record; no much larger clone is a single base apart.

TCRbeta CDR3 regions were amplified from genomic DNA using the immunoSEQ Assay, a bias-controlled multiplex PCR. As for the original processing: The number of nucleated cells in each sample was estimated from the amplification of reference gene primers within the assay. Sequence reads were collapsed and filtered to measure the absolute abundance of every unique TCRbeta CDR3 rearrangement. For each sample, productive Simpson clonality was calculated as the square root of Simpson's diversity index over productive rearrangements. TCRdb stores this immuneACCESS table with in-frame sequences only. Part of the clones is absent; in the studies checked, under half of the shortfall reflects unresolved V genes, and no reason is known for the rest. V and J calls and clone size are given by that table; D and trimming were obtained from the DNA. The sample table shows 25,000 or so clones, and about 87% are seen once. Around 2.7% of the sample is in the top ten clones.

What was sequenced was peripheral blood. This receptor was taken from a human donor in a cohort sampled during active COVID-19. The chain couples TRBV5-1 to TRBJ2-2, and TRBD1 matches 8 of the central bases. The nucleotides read TGCGCCAGCAGCGGTCAGGGGGCGAGCACCGGGGAGCTGTTTTTT. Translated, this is CASSGQGASTGELFF.